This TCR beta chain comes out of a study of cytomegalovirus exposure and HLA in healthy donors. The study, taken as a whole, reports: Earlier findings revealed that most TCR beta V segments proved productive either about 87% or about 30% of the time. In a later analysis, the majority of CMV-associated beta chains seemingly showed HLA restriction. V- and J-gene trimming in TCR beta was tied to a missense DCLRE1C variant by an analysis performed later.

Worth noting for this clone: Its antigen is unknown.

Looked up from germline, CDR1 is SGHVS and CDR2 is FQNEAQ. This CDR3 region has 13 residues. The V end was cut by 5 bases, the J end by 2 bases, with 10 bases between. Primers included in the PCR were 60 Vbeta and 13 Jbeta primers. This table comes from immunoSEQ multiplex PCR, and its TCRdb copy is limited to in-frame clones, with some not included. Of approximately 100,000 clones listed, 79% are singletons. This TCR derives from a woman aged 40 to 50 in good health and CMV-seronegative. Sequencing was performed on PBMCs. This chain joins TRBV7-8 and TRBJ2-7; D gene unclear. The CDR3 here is CASSPRVPYEQYF. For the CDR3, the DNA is TGTGCCAGCAGCCCCCGGGTTCCCTACGAGCAGTACTTC.